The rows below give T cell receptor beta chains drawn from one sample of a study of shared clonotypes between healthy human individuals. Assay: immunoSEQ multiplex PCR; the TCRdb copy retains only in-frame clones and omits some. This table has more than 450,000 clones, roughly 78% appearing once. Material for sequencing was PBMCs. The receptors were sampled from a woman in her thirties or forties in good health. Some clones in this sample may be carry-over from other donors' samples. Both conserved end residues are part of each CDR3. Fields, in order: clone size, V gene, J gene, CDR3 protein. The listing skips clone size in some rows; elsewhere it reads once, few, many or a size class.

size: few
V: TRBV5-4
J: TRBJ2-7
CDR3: CASSTGTSGIYEQYF

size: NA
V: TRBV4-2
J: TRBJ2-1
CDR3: CASSQPGTTTLSEQFF

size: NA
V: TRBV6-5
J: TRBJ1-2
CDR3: CASSYSVEGYGYTF

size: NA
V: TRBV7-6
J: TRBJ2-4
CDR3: CASSPGQQTDIQYF

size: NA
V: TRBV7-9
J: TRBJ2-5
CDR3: CASSLYRDRETQYF

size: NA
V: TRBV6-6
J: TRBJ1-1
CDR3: CASSSPGQQATEAFF

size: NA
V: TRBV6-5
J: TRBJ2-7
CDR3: CASSYALSNEQYF

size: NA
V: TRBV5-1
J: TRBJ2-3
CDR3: CASSLGFYSIGGASTDTQYF

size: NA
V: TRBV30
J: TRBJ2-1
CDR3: CAWSIAGRNEQFF

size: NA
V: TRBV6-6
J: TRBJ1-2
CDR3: CASSYSPVNYGYTF

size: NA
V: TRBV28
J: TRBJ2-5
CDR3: CASSLQGLRETQYF

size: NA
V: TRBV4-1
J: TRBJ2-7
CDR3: CASSPGQSYEQYF

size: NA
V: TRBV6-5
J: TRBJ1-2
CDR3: CASTSGGRGYTF

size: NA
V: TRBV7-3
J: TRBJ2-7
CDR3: CASSLTAGGAGEQYF

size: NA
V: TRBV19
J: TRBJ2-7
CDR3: CASSRGTLAYF

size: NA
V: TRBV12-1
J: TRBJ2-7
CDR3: CASSFWAGKSYEQYF

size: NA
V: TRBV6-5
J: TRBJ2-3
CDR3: CASRTRVVTDTQYF

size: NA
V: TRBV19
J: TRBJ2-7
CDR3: CASSPGTGRSYEQYF

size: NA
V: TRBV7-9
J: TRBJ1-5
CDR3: CASSPHSNQPQHF

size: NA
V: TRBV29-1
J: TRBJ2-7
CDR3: CSVEDQTGPYEQYF

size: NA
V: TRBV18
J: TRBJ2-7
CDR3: CASSPLAGRGHKPYEQYF

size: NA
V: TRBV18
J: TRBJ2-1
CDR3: CASANRGSSYNEQFF

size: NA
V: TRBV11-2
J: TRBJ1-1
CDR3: CASSFNGGGNTEAFF

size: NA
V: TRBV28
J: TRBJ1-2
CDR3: CASSLSNNYGYTF

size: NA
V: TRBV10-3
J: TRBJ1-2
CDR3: CAISETWGTLNYGYTF

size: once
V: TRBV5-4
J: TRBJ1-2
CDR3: CASSLDRSYGYTF

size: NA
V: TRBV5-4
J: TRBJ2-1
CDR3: CASSLASSGRGNEQFF

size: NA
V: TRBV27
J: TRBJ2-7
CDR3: CASSSPGTGSYEQYF

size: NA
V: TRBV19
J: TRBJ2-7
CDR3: CASSITDSYYEQYF

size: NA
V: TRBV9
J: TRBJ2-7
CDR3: CASSAGQFSYEQYF

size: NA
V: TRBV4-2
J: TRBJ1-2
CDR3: CASSRDGANYGYTF

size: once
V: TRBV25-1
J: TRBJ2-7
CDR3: CASSSGLAASYEQYF

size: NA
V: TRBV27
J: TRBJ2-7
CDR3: CASTPLGAGYEQYF

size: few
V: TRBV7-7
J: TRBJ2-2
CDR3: CASSYGQGEGSGKAWGRELFF

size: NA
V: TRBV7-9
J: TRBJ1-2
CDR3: CASSFGGRNYGYTF

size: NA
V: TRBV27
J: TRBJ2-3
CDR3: CASSSLASRSTDTQYF

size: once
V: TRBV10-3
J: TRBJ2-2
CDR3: CAIRIGTANTGELFF

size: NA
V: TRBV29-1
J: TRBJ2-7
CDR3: CSVDVAGATYEQYF

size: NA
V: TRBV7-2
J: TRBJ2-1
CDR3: CASNPEGGSSYNEQFF

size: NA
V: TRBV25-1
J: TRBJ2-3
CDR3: CASSVGVGTDTQYF

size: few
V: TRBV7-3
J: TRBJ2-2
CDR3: CASSLQTGELFF

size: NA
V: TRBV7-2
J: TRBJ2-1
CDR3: CASSFTGYSEQFF

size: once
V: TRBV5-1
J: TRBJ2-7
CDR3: CASSFVVAGDYEQYF

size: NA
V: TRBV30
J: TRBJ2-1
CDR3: CAWKASGRGGEQFF

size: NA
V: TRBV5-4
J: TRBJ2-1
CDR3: CASSLASGMYYNEQFF

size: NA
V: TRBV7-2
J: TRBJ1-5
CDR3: CASSLDSNQPQHF

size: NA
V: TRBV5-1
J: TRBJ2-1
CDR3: CASSYPGQGAYEQFF

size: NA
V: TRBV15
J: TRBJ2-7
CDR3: CATSRAQGGQYF

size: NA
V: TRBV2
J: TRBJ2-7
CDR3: CASGVSYEQYF

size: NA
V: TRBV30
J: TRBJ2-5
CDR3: CAWSSGGRATQYF

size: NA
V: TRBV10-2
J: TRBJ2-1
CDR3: CASSLYGTHNEQFF

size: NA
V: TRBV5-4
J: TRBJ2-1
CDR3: CASSLEQVTYNEQFF

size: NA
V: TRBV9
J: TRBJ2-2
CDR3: CASSVGGGELFF

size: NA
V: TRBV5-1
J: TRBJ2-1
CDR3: CASRLIPTSDYNEQFF